The present TCR beta chain was sequenced within a study of cytomegalovirus exposure and HLA in healthy donors (dated 2017 in TCRdb). Notes on the research overall: According to an earlier analysis of several hundred of the donors, 200 million or so T cells yielded over 90 million unique TCR beta sequences and around 280 Gb of sequence data. About 280 gigabases of sequencing data and tens of millions of unique TCR sequences were included in an early release covering around 600 HLA-typed donors. Of the roughly 430 genotyped donors, approximately 83% fell in the genetic ancestry cluster associated with self-reported Caucasian donors. The study aimed to test whether cataloging public T cell receptors could reveal signatures of past pathogen exposure. The study profiled the T cell repertoires of under 850 subjects by immunosequencing and related them to cytomegalovirus serostatus. A separate validation cohort of about 110 different subjects was used in addition to the roughly 720-subject first cohort. To predict cytomegalovirus infection status, the study combined high-throughput TCR immunosequencing, statistical association of individual TCRs with disease status, and machine learning. A later analysis re-examined previously published TCR beta repertoires from roughly 720 donors and added high-resolution HLA genotyping to investigate patterns of TCR occurrence. Rather than using new phenotypic data, the later analysis identified candidate immune exposures from TCR beta sequences and from how often those sequences occurred across donors. To decide whether each TCR beta V gene segment behaved as functional or pseudogenic, an earlier analysis of approximately 620 of the donors relied on high-throughput TCR beta sequencing. Donor age, sex, ethnicity and CMV serostatus were compiled together with the repertoire data. A later genetic analysis used genome-wide SNP genotypes for about 65% of the roughly 670 donors, treating that subset as a discovery cohort. Every discovery cohort repertoire had been produced on one sequencing platform. Both class I and class II loci were covered by HLA typing, at four-digit resolution. Typing coverage varied by locus: roughly 629-640 donors for A, B, C, DRB1 and DQB1; roughly 520 for DQA1; around 610 for DPA1; approximately 490 for DPB1. Five DR-DQ haplotypes were handled as single units for association and clustering because linkage in the cohort was strong. On average, roughly 200,000 unique TCR beta nucleotide sequences were sequenced per donor among a few hundred genotyped donors of the cohort, with roughly a sixth of those sequences being non-productive. General study outcomes and caveats: In a later analysis, TCR association rates were found to vary across HLA loci, with the most associated TCRs seen for DRB1 alleles and the fewest for HLA-C alleles. In the study, around 150 TCR beta chains were listed as associated with cytomegalovirus. Because HLA typing was missing for some donors at each locus, association tests included only the typed subset. The only immune exposure information available for the cohort was CMV serostatus. A cluster of highly shared sequence variants was judged likely to represent a technical artifact of the sequencing pipeline. This cohort had only TCR beta chains sequenced, and the lack of alpha or paired-chain data limited which features could be detected. The 87-base-pair reads could not distinguish some IMGT-functional V segments, including TRBV6-2 and TRBV6-3, so those segments were excluded. Sequencing depth was assumed to be roughly uniform across donors in the presence/absence analyses, though that assumption may not hold. While some public TCRs were present in many individuals, most TCR sequences turned up only very rarely across donors. When HLA alleles, especially DR and DQ, strongly co-occurred, TCR associations were difficult to assign to individual alleles. In a later analysis, HLA-associated TCR beta chains showed more clonal expansion and lower generation probabilities than non-associated chains that were equally common. A later genetic analysis reported fewer N-insertions in productive TCRs among donors in an Asian-associated ancestry cluster than the 666-donor mean. Broadly in line with IMGT annotations, most TCR beta V segments showed up in productive rearrangements about 87% or about 30% of the time in an earlier analysis of about 500 of the donors. Most CMV-associated TCR beta chains appeared to be HLA-restricted in a later analysis, and the HLA associations seemed to be driven largely by CMV exposure. Three of the identified cytomegalovirus-associated TCR beta chains were confirmed in vitro to be specific for cytomegalovirus antigens. Cytomegalovirus status was reported to be diagnosed by the classifier with high specificity and sensitivity in both the original and validation cohorts. The earlier analysis of 587 of the donors excluded seventeen rarely observed V segments, including chromosome 9 orphons, because counts were too low. A later genetic analysis associated a missense DCLRE1C variant with V-gene and J-gene trimming of TCR beta chains, and an independent cohort replicated the association. At a false discovery rate of 0.05, a later analysis linked about 16,000 TCR beta sequences to specific HLA alleles. A further reported finding was that TCR beta sequences accurately predicted the HLA-A and HLA-B alleles for most subjects in the first cohort. It was suggested by the authors that the approach could potentially be generalized to other disease states and immunological phenotypes. Linkage disequilibrium might explain the correlated functional status among segregating V segments, but an unknown experimental factor could not be ruled out. Several of the top co-occurrence clusters appeared to be linked to parvovirus B19, influenza, CMV and Epstein-Barr virus, according to a later analysis.

The cohort comprised several hundred healthy bone marrow donors. At the time of sampling, all cohort members were nominally healthy, though unrecorded immune exposures were likely present. The donor tested CMV seronegative, placing the donor among the 352 seronegative members of the cohort. Each donor provided a peripheral blood sample, and peripheral blood mononuclear cells were used for TCR beta sequencing. Genomic DNA was extracted from the blood cell samples with the Qiagen DNeasy Blood Extraction Kit. The CDR3 sequence holds 15 residues, the cysteine and phenylalanine included. Left in the record is the CDR3 DNA by itself, 45 bases read in frame from the first base. V is shortened by 8 bases, J by 7 bases, and the region joining them spans 21 bases. The germline V gene (reference sequence) specifies LNHDA as CDR1 and SQIVND as CDR2. Library preparation used the immunoSEQ multiplex PCR assay. For the multiplex PCR, a mixture combining 60 forward primers for TCR Vbeta segments and 13 reverse primers for TCR Jbeta segments was used. A multiplex PCR assay on genomic DNA amplified the CDR3 region of rearranged TCR beta genes. On the Illumina HiSeq System, the amplified TCR beta libraries were sequenced as 87-base-pair reads. As for the original processing: In a later analysis, tens of millions of unique TCR beta chains were counted across the approximately 620 repertoires, and about 9.9 million of these chains were shared by at least two donors. Raw reads were error-corrected and collapsed into unique sequences by a nearest-neighbor algorithm in which closely related sequences were merged to remove PCR and sequencing errors. To assign V, D and J gene segments, CDR3 sequences were aligned to IMGT reference sequences. For a sequence to be retained, a match of at least six nucleotides to both a V gene segment and a J gene segment was required. A rearrangement counted as productive if the CDR3 had no stop codons and remained in frame with V and J, and every other rearrangement counted as non-productive. Following IMGT convention, CDR3 was defined as the stretch from the second conserved V-encoded cysteine up to the conserved J-encoded phenylalanine. In an earlier analysis of around 540 of the donors, sequences lacking an unambiguous match to a single V gene segment were excluded. An earlier analysis of a few hundred of the donors classified V segments as functional when productive rearrangements were above 56.7% and as segregating when the standard deviation between donors was above 5%. A statistical classification framework was built to diagnose cytomegalovirus status from the catalog of TCR beta chain sequences. A later analysis assigned V and J genes by comparing TCR nucleotide sequences with IMGT/GENE-DB human TR gene sequences. A later analysis assigned CDR3 sequences and most-parsimonious VDJ recombination scenarios with the TCRdist pipeline. In a later analysis, every TCR beta chain was defined by the combination of its CDR3 amino acid sequence and its V-gene family, and reads without a unique V-gene family were dropped. In a later analysis, 500 to 650 highly shared, low-generation-probability nucleotide sequences were removed to address suspected cross-contamination and a sequencing artifact. A later analysis calculated a clonal expansion index for each public chain from normalized within-repertoire ranks of inferred template counts. In a later analysis, generation probabilities were computed using a VDJ recombination model fitted to out-of-frame rearrangements, and the results were checked against IGoR. In a later analysis, TCR-TCR, TCR-HLA and TCR-CMV co-occurrence was scored with hypergeometric tests, and a repertoire-size bias correction was applied to TCR pairs. A later analysis estimated false discovery rates by permuting HLA or CMV assignments 20 times. In a later analysis, co-occurring TCRs were grouped using DBSCAN, and TCRdist sequence similarity was added for clustering within HLA-allele-positive subsets. Repertoires with fewer than 30,000 or more than 120,000 public chains, plus five repertoires with anomalous nucleotide sharing, were excluded from co-occurrence clustering. Held by TCRdb, this immuneACCESS table contains in-frame sequences only and omits some clones. Under half of the omission traces to an unresolved V gene where checked; the cause of the rest is unknown. The DNA was the basis for D and trimming; V, J and clone size are from that table. For this sample the table gives some 110,000 clones, of which around 78% were detected only once. The ten most abundant clones make up more than 1.5% of the sample.

This clone has just one count. Its specific antigen is unknown. No much larger clone is present one base from it, and per-base qualities are unavailable. The sequencing input was PBMCs. The rearrangement combines TRBV19 with TRBJ1-5; a tentative D call is TRBD1 (5 bases match). This TCR was recovered from a man in his fifties or sixties in good health and CMV-seronegative. The base sequence is TGTGCCAGTCTCAGGAGGGGAGATAGAAACCAGCCCCAGCATTTT. Its translation is CASLRRGDRNQPQHF. Reference TRBV19 and TRBJ1-5 genes cover what lies past the CDR3, so the full variable domain is DGGITQSPKYLFRKEGQNVTLSCEQNLNHDAMYWYRQDPGQGLRLIYYSQIVNDFQKGDIAEGYSVSREKKESFPLTVTSAQKNPTAFYLCASLRRGDRNQPQHFGDGTRLSIL.